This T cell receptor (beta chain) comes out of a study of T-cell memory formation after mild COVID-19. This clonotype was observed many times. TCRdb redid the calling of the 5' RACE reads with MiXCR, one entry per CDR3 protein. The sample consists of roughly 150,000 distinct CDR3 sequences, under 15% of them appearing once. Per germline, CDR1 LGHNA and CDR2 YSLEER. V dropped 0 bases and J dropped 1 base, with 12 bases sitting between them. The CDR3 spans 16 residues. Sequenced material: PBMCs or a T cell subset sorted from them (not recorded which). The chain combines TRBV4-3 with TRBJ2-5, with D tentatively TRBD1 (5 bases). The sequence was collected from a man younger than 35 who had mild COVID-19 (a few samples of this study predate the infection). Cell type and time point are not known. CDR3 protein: CASSQDLGRVQETQYF. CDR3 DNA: TGCGCCAGCAGCCAAGATCTAGGCAGGGTCCAAGAGACCCAGTACTTC.